These 16 T cell receptor beta chains were all obtained from the same sample, sequenced in a study of OX40 agonist ivuxolimab in advanced cancers. Assay: immunoSEQ multiplex PCR; the TCRdb copy retains only in-frame clones and omits some. The sample includes 77,000 or so clones, around 85% seen only once; the top ten take around 2%. Specimen: CD4+ or CD8+ T cells sorted from blood, collected in a trial of the OX40 agonist ivuxolimab. The receptors here all came from an adult with an advanced solid tumor such as melanoma, head and neck, liver or kidney cancer.

The chain carries TRBV7-2 and TRBJ2-2; D is ambiguous. CDR3 length equals 14 residues. Trimming pared 4 bases from V and 5 bases from J, leaving 11 bases between. Germline V CDR1 and CDR2: SGHTA, FQGNSA. This chain's CDR3 is CASSSKLRTGELFF. DNA for the CDR3: TGTGCCAGCAGCTCGAAGCTTCGAACCGGGGAGCTGTTTTTT.

V is TRBV19 and J is TRBJ2-2, with 10 bases fitting TRBD1. Germline values: CDR1 LNHDA, CDR2 SQIVND (reference sequence). This CDR3 has 15 residues. V dropped 6 bases and J dropped 3; count of bases not matched to a gene: 4. The CDR3 sequence: CASRGTGVYTGELFF. The CDR3 DNA reads TGTGCCAGTAGGGGGACAGGGGTATACACCGGGGAGCTGTTTTTT.

This rearrangement joins TRBV6-6 to TRBJ2-1; 8 positions match TRBD2. This CDR3 region has 16 residues. V was clipped by 0 bases and J by 0 bases; unmatched bases: 1. Germline V lookup: CDR1 MNHNY, CDR2 SVGAGI (reference sequence). CDR3 amino acids: CASSYSGTSSYNEQFF. The DNA of the CDR3 is TGTGCCAGCAGTTACTCCGGGACTAGCTCCTACAATGAGCAGTTCTTC.

This chain uses TRBV2 with TRBJ2-7, with 10 bases that match TRBD2. Germline V gene data show CDR1 as SNHLY and CDR2 as FYNNEI. The J segment lost 3 bases and the V segment lost 6 bases, leaving 5 bases of the junction unmatched. The CDR3 has 14 amino acids. CDR3 coding DNA: TGTGCCAGCAGCAGACTAGCGGGCTACTACGAGCAGTACTTC. It yields the protein CASSRLAGYYEQYF.

The CDR3 DNA reads as TGTGCCAGCAGCTCAAGCTCCTACAATGAGCAGTTCTTC. Translating it yields CASSSSSYNEQFF. The chain combines TRBV7-6 with TRBJ2-1; unclear D gene. V lost 4 bases to trimming and J lost 0 bases, with 4 bases between them. Per germline, CDR1 SGHVS and CDR2 FNYEAQ. There are 13 residues in the CDR3.

The chain has TRBV27 and TRBJ2-2, with 7 nucleotides matching TRBD2. Germline V gene data show CDR1 as MNHEY and CDR2 as SMNVEV (reference sequence). This CDR3 region has 15 residues. V lost 4 bases and J lost 4; bases outside the gene matches: 6. The CDR3 reads CASSSLTSSTGELFF. The CDR3 bases are TGTGCCAGCAGTTCCCTGACTAGCTCCACCGGGGAGCTGTTTTTT.

V usage is TRBV7-9 and J usage is TRBJ2-2, with D perhaps matching TRBD2 (5 bases). This CDR3 is 14 amino acids long. V lost 5 bases to trimming and J lost 5 bases, with 12 bases between them. In germline, CDR1 is SEHNR, CDR2 FQNEAQ (reference sequence). Written as DNA, the CDR3 is TGTGCCAGCAGCAATAAGCGGTTAACCGGGGAGCTGTTTTTT. Translation gives CASSNKRLTGELFF.

V gene TRBV5-5 combines with J gene TRBJ2-2; the D gene is possibly TRBD1 (5 bases). The CDR3 is 14 residues long. The V gene lost 3 bases and the J gene lost 4 bases, with 10 bases spanning the gap. Germline V lookup: CDR1 SGHKS, CDR2 YYEKEE (reference sequence). In DNA form, the CDR3 reads TGTGCCAGCAGCTCTGGACAACTCACCGGGGAGCTGTTTTTT. Its protein is CASSSGQLTGELFF. The full variable domain, completed using reference TRBV5-5 and TRBJ2-2, is DAGVTQSPTHLIKTRGQQVTLRCSPISGHKSVSWYQQVLGQGPQFIFQYYEKEERGRGNFPDRFSARQFPNYSSELNVNALLLGDSALYLCASSSGQLTGELFFGEGSRLTVL.

The gene calls are TRBV2 and TRBJ1-4, with D possibly TRBD1 on 6 matching bases. The V gene lost 6 bases and the J gene lost 8 bases, with 19 bases spanning the gap. Germline CDR1 reads SNHLY; CDR2 reads FYNNEI. The CDR3 sequence is 15 residues long. The CDR3 region has the DNA TGTGCCAGCAGGATGGGCAGGGGCCTGCAAGAAAAACTGTTTTTT. Translation gives CASRMGRGLQEKLFF.

This chain joins TRBV7-2 and TRBJ2-3; maybe TRBD1 (6 bases). This CDR3 contains 15 residues. The ends were cut back, 1 base at V and 1 base at J, with 9 bases in the middle. CDR1 and CDR2 from the germline V gene are SGHTA and FQGNSA. The CDR3: CASSLGGGGTDTQYF. For the CDR3, the DNA is TGTGCCAGCAGCTTAGGAGGGGGAGGCACAGATACGCAGTATTTT. The complete variable domain, with remaining parts taken from reference TRBV7-2 and TRBJ2-3, reads GAGVSQSPSNKVTEKGKDVELRCDPISGHTALYWYRQSLGQGLEFLIYFQGNSAPDKSGLPSDRFSAERTGGSVSTLTIQRTQQEDSAVYLCASSLGGGGTDTQYFGPGTRLTVL.

The table lists this clone with a few counts. V is TRBV5-4 and J is TRBJ1-3; D not certain. Germline CDR1 is SGHNT and CDR2 is YYREEE (reference sequence). The CDR3 covers 13 residues. V dropped 3 bases and J dropped 2 bases, with 6 bases sitting between them. The CDR3: CASSSPTGNTIYF. Here the CDR3 DNA reads TGTGCCAGCAGCTCCCCGACTGGAAACACCATATATTTT. Full variable domain (rest looked up from reference TRBV5-4 and TRBJ1-3): ETGVTQSPTHLIKTRGQQVTLRCSSQSGHNTVSWYQQALGQGPQFIFQYYREEENGRGNFPPRFSGLQFPNYSSELNVNALELDDSALYLCASSSPTGNTIYFGEGSWLTVV.

This chain connects TRBV14 to TRBJ2-1; 14 bases agree with TRBD2. CDR3 length equals 19 residues. V was clipped by 4 bases and J by 8 bases; unmatched bases: 16. Germline loops: CDR1 SGHDN, CDR2 FVKESK. This chain's CDR3 is CASSRLATGTSGSRDEQFF. The CDR3 coding sequence is TGTGCCAGCAGCCGACTCGCTACCGGGACTAGCGGGAGTAGGGATGAGCAGTTCTTC.

This clone was observed once. A junction end diverges from the germline sequence, so it may reflect a read error. This same CDR3 is encoded by further DNA sequences in the sample. The CDR3 DNA follows: TGTGCTAGCAGCCCCACGCCCAAGACTAGCGGGAGGCTCTACGAGCAGTACTTC. Residues: CASSPTPKTSGRLYEQYF. The chain employs TRBV9 and TRBJ2-7; 13 nucleotides line up with TRBD2. The CDR3 is made up of 18 amino acids. In germline, CDR1 is SGDLS, CDR2 YYNGEE.

This chain joins TRBV5-8 and TRBJ2-7, with TRBD2 matching 12 bases. Per the germline V gene, CDR1 is SGHTS and CDR2 is YDEGEE. CDR3 size: 16 residues. The J segment lost 1 base and the V segment lost 7 bases, leaving 9 bases of the junction unmatched. The CDR3 loop is CASLVELAGGSYEQYF. CDR3 DNA: TGTGCCAGCCTCGTGGAACTAGCGGGAGGTTCCTACGAGCAGTACTTC.

This chain connects TRBV9 to TRBJ1-5, with 7 bases lining up with TRBD1. Per germline, CDR1 SGDLS and CDR2 YYNGEE. Unmatched junction bases numbered 10, after V lost 7 bases and J lost 6 bases. This CDR3 contains 14 residues. CDR3 protein: CASGRGAGGQPQHF. DNA for the CDR3: TGTGCCAGCGGCAGGGGGGCCGGCGGTCAGCCCCAGCATTTT.

This clone was seen only once. V gene TRBV21-1 combines with J gene TRBJ1-2. TRBV21-1 is described as a pseudogene. This CDR3 is built from 11 residues. CDR3 loop: CASSIRGGYTF. The CDR3 coding sequence is TGTGCCAGCAGCATCCGGGGGGGCTACACCTTC.